These T cell receptor beta chains were read from a single sample in a study of blood T cell repertoires in COVID-19. Generated by immunoSEQ multiplex PCR, the TCRdb table keeps only in-frame clones and is missing some. The repertoire has about 250,000 clones, roughly nine tenths of them found once; the top ten carry under 2%. The sample consisted of peripheral blood. Receptors originate from a woman aged 55-70 years who had recovered from COVID-19. Each CDR3 is given with its conserved first and last residue. D genes are given only for firm matches. Clone size is stated in some rows and not others, as once, few, many or a class when expanded.

TRBJ2-3 TRBV5-1 TRBD1 NA CASSLAGQGAADTQYF TGCGCCAGCAGCTTGGCCGGGCAGGGGGCAGCAGATACGCAGTATTTT
TRBJ2-4 TRBV18 NA NA CASSPLLGAGAKNIQYF TGTGCCAGCTCACCACTCCTGGGGGCTGGGGCCAAAAACATTCAGTACTTC
TRBJ2-7 TRBV5-4 NA NA CASSPRSGGDYEQYF TGTGCCAGCAGCCCCCGCTCAGGAGGGGACTACGAGCAGTACTTC
TRBJ1-2 TRBV10-3 TRBD1 NA CAFRTGGYGYTF TGTGCCTTCCGGACAGGGGGTTATGGCTACACCTTC
TRBJ1-6 TRBV5-1 TRBD1 few CASSGTGYNSPLHF TGCGCCAGCAGTGGGACAGGGTATAATTCACCCCTCCACTTT
TRBJ1-6 TRBV11-2 NA many CASRQGRGQTNSPLHF TGTGCCAGCAGACAAGGCCGCGGACAGACGAATTCACCCCTCCACTTT
TRBJ2-7 TRBV19 TRBD2 once CASSIRGGEQYF TGTGCCAGTAGTATTCGCGGGGGCGAGCAGTACTTC
TRBJ1-2 TRBV12-3/TRBV12-4 NA NA CASTLTPNYGYTF TGTGCCAGCACCCTGACACCCAACTATGGCTACACCTTC
TRBJ2-5 TRBV18 NA NA CASYRGIQETQYF TGTGCCAGCTACCGAGGGATCCAAGAGACCCAGTACTTC
TRBJ2-1 TRBV28 NA NA CASSLRDVSYNEQFF TGTGCCAGCAGTTTGCGGGACGTATCCTACAATGAGCAGTTCTTC
TRBJ2-7 TRBV28 NA NA CASSLGGSSYEQYF TGTGCCAGCAGTTTGGGGGGAAGCTCCTACGAGCAGTACTTC
TRBJ2-1 TRBV5-6 TRBD1 NA CASSLGGQGGNEQFF TGTGCCAGCAGCTTGGGCGGACAGGGAGGCAATGAGCAGTTCTTC
TRBJ2-7 TRBV19 TRBD1 NA CASSIPGQEIYEQYF TGTGCCAGTAGTATCCCAGGACAGGAGATCTACGAGCAGTACTTC
TRBJ1-2 TRBV5-5 NA NA CASSLGHGSYGYTF TGTGCCAGCAGCTTGGGACACGGATCCTATGGCTACACCTTC